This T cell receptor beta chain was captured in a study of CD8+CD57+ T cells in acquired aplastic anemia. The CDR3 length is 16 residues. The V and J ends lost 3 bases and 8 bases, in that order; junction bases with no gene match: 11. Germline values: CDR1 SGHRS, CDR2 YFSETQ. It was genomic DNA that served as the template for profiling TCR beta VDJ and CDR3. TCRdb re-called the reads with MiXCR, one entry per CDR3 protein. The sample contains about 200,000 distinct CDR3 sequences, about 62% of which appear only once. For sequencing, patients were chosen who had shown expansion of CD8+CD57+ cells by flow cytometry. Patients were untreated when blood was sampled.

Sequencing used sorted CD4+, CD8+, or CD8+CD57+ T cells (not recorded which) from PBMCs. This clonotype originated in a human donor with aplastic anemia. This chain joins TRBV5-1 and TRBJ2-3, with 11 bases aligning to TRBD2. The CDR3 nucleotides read TGCGCCAGCAGCTCCGGGACTAGCGGCCCCCGGGGTACGCAGTATTTT. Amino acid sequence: CASSSGTSGPRGTQYF.